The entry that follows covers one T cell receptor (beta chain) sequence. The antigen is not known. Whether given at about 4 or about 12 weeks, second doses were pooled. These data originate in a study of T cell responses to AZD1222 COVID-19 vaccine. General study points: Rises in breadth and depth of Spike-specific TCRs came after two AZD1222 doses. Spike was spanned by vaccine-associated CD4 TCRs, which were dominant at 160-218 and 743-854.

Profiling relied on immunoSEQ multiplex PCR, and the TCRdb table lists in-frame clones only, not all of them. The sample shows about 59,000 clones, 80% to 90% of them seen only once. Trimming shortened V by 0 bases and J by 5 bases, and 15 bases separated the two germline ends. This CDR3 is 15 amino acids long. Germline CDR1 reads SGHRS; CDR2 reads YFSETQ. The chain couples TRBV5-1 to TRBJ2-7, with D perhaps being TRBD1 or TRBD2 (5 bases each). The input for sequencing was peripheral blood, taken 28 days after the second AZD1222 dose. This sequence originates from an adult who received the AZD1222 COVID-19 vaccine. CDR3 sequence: CASSLGYGGPDEQYF. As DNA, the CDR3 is TGCGCCAGCAGCTTGGGGTATGGGGGTCCGGACGAGCAGTACTTC. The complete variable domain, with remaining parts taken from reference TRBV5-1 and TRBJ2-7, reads KAGVTQTPRYLIKTRGQQVTLSCSPISGHRSVSWYQQTPGQGLQFLFEYFSETQRNKGNFPGRFSGRQFSNSRSEMNVSTLELGDSALYLCASSLGYGGPDEQYFGPGTRLTVT.